These 4 T cell receptor beta chains originate from one sample sequenced in a study of cytomegalovirus exposure and HLA in healthy donors. PCR was performed using 60 Vbeta and 13 Jbeta primers. The protocol was immunoSEQ multiplex PCR, while the TCRdb copy is restricted to in-frame clones and leaves out a portion. The data hold under 130,000 clones, with roughly 80% observed a single time. The sequenced sample consisted of PBMCs. The source is a female donor in good health and CMV-seropositive.

The chain joins TRBV18 to TRBJ1-1; a possible D gene is TRBD1 (6 bases). The CDR3 is 15 amino acids. Germline V lookup: CDR1 KGHSH, CDR2 LQKENI. V dropped 2 bases and J dropped 3 bases, with 13 bases sitting between them. The CDR3 is CASSPIAGADTEAFF. The CDR3 DNA reads TGTGCCAGCTCACCAATCGCAGGGGCGGACACTGAAGCTTTCTTT.

The V and J genes are TRBV4-3 and TRBJ2-5, with D perhaps TRBD2 (5 bases). Germline-derived CDR1 and CDR2 are LGHNA and YSLEER. Trimming pared 5 bases from V and 5 bases from J, leaving 12 bases between. This CDR3 spans 13 amino acids. The CDR3 DNA is TGCGCCAGCAGCTTGACTATAGCGGAGACCCAGTACTTC. It codes for CASSLTIAETQYF.

The chain employs TRBV7-3 and TRBJ2-1, with 11 nucleotides matching TRBD1. The CDR3 totals 15 residues. In germline, CDR1 is SGHTA, CDR2 FQGTGA. The V and J ends lost 5 bases and 4 bases, in that order; junction bases with no gene match: 4. CDR3 nucleotide sequence: TGTGCCAGCAGCCTGGACAGGGGGCGGTACAATGAGCAGTTCTTC. Translation gives CASSLDRGRYNEQFF. Full variable domain (rest looked up from reference TRBV7-3 and TRBJ2-1): GAGVSQTPSNKVTEKGKYVELRCDPISGHTALYWYRQSLGQGPEFLIYFQGTGAADDSGLPNDRFFAVRPEGSVSTLKIQRTERGDSAVYLCASSLDRGRYNEQFFGPGTRLTVL.

The chain couples TRBV27 to TRBJ1-3, with 7 nucleotides matching TRBD1. The CDR3 is made up of 14 amino acids. J was trimmed by 7 bases and V by 2 bases; bases with no gene match: 5. CDR1 and CDR2 (germline): MNHEY, SMNVEV (reference sequence). The DNA for the CDR3 is TGTGCCAGCAGTTTAAGGGGGCAAATGAACACCATATATTTT. It translates to CASSLRGQMNTIYF.